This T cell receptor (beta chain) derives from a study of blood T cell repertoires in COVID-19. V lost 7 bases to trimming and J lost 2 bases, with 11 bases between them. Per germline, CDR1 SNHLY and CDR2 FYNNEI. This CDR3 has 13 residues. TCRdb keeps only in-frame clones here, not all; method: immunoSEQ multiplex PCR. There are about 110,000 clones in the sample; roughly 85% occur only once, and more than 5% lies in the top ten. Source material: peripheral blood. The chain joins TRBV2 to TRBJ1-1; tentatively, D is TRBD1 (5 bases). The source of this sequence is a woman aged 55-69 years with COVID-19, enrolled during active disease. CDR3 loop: CASILDSNTEAFF. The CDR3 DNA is TGTGCCAGCATTCTCGACAGCAACACTGAAGCTTTCTTT.